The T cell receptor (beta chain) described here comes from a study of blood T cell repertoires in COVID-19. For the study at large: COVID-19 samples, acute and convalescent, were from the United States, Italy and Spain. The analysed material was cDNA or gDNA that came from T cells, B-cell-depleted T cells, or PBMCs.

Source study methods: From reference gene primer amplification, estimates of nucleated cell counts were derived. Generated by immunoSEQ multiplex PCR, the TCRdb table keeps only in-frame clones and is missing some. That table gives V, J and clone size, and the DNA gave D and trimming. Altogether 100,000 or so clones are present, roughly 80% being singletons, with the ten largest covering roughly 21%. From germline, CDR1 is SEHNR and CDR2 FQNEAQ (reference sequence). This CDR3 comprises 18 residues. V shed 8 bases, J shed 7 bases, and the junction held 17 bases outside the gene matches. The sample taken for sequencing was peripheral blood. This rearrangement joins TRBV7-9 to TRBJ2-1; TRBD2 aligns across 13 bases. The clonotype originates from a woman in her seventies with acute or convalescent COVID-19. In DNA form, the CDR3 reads TGTGCCAGCCTTCGGGAATCAGGGGGGACTAGCGGGGTTAATGAGCAGTTCTTC. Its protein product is CASLRESGGTSGVNEQFF. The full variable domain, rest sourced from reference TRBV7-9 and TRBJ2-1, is DTGVSQNPRHKITKRGQNVTFRCDPISEHNRLYWYRQTLGQGPEFLTYFQNEAQLEKSRLLSDRFSAERPKGSFSTLEIQRTEQGDSAMYLCASLRESGGTSGVNEQFFGPGTRLTVL.